The T cell receptor beta chain described here comes from a study of response to subunit inactivated influenza vaccine (dated by TCRdb to 2016 to 2018). Regarding the study in general: To follow how T cells responded to a trivalent subunit inactivated influenza vaccine, the researchers relied on deep quantitative profiling of the T cell receptor repertoire. The study at large found these results: The authors suggested that each seasonal influenza vaccination may recruit only a limited number of new T cells.

Library construction relied on RT-PCR. Sequencing instrument: Illumina HiSeq 2500. The public reads were reanalyzed by TCRdb: fastp trimming at Q25, MiXCR alignment, in-frame beta chains only. Duplicate CDR3 protein sequences are folded into a single record with the most common DNA and genes. In this sample the table shows about 480,000 distinct CDR3 sequences, 13% of which occur a single time. Of the sample, under 15% is held by the ten largest clones. As regards this clonotype: Which antigen it targets is not known. The record has no base qualities; no much larger clone is one base away.

CDR1 SGHRS and CDR2 YFSETQ are derived from the germline V gene. The CDR3 runs 14 amino acids, cysteine and phenylalanine included. The DNA shown is the 42-base CDR3, in frame from base 1. V loses 0 bases of germline sequence and J loses 3 bases, and the interval between the two ends is 10 bases. In light of the paper, this sample's time point label describes: approximately 40 days after influenza vaccine administration. The sequence links TRBV5-1 to TRBJ2-7; the D gene is unclear. The source is a man between 50 and 59 years old who received an inactivated influenza vaccine. Donor details come from another sample of the same person, matched by shared clones. The sequencing here drew on PBMCs from blood, taken roughly 46 days after vaccination. The DNA sequence is given as TGCGCCAGCAGCTTGGACCCTTCCGGCTACGAGCAGTACTTC. Its protein is CASSLDPSGYEQYF.